Below are 2 T cell receptor beta chains sequenced from a single sample in a study of shared clonotypes between healthy human individuals. Naive CD8 isolation took CD45RO-negative cells positively selected for CCR7 and excluded terminally differentiated effector memory CD45RA+ cells. The table came from immunoSEQ multiplex PCR; TCRdb's copy has only in-frame clones and leaves some out. The sample has roughly 570,000 clones; about 98% are singletons. Source material: naive CD8+ T cells sorted from blood. Receptors were obtained from a man aged 25 to 45 in good health.

The V gene is TRBV6-5, the J gene TRBJ2-1; TRBD1 is a possible D gene (5 bases). This CDR3 comprises 12 residues. V gave up 5 bases and J gave up 8 bases, with 10 bases separating them. Germline CDR1 and CDR2: MNHEY and SVGAGI. The CDR3 bases are TGTGCCAGCAGTGGGTGGGGCGATGAGCAGTTCTTC. It translates to CASSGWGDEQFF.

The V gene is TRBV27, the J gene TRBJ1-5; D is perhaps TRBD1 (5 bases). Between the trimmed V and J ends, which lost 3 bases and 1 base, there was a span of 7 bases. The CDR3 extends over 14 amino acids. Germline CDR1 is MNHEY and CDR2 is SMNVEV (reference sequence). This chain's CDR3 is CASSFDRSNQPQHF. The CDR3 DNA reads TGTGCCAGCAGTTTCGACAGAAGCAATCAGCCCCAGCATTTT.